This T cell receptor (beta chain) came from a study of a mutant IDH1 vaccine in newly diagnosed glioma. Study-level background: It was radiotherapy, temozolomide, or both that patients received previously, with most receiving both.

With respect to this clone: What it binds is unknown.

Clones were sequenced by immunoSEQ multiplex PCR, and TCRdb holds only the in-frame ones, with some missing. The data hold about 56,000 clones, with about 87% observed a single time. The CDR3 consists of 12 residues. Germline V gene data show CDR1 as SGHRS and CDR2 as YFSETQ. V shed 0 bases and J shed 10 bases, with 8 bases lying between them. Time point denoted: week 23, last vaccination. Alongside topical imiquimod, each dose of vaccine comprised 300 ug of mutant IDH1 20-mer peptide. Each of the donors came in with new WHO grade 3 or 4 astrocytomas that were IDH1-mutant and ATRX-lost. The chain recombines TRBV5-1 with TRBJ2-1; D is ambiguous. Sequences were derived from PBMCs, sampled from a glioma patient whose treatment included an IDH1 peptide vaccine. The origin of this receptor is a middle-aged man with glioma. For the CDR3, the DNA is TGCGCCAGCAGCTTGGGGGCCAGGGAGCAGTTCTTC. Translating it yields CASSLGAREQFF.